Included here is one T cell receptor beta chain sequence, with context. The antigen remains unidentified. Preparation of TCR beta libraries was done by quantitative 5'-RACE with molecular barcodes. Each CDR3 protein gets one entry after TCRdb re-called the 5' RACE reads with MiXCR. The repertoire holds under 300,000 distinct CDR3 sequences, with over 9.5% as singletons. This entry belongs to a study of CD8 T cells in ankylosing spondylitis. Whole-study findings and limits: Reports of some motif variants in reactive arthritis synovial fluid and blood predate this one. Blood from ankylosing spondylitis patients appeared to carry a characteristic roughly eight-variant TCR beta motif. Disease-linked clones reportedly concentrated significantly in matched ankylosing spondylitis synovial fluid.

The CDR3 runs 15 residues. The J segment lost 4 bases and the V segment lost 5 bases, leaving 8 bases of the junction unmatched. This sequence joins TRBV12-3 or TRBV12-4 and TRBJ1-1, with TRBD1 matching 9 bases. The clonotype was recovered from a male donor with ankylosing spondylitis or in good health (not recorded which). Specimen: blood, either unsorted or a sorted T cell fraction (not recorded which). This chain's CDR3 is CASSDSGQGVTEAFF. The CDR3 DNA reads TGTGCCAGCAGTGACTCGGGACAGGGAGTCACTGAAGCTTTCTTT.